Sequencing of this T cell receptor (beta chain) was carried out in a study of blood T cell repertoires in COVID-19. The assay was immunoSEQ multiplex PCR, and TCRdb's table has in-frame clones only and misses some. In the table there are fewer than 600,000 clones, 75% to 90% of which are singletons. This CDR3 contains 13 residues. The germline V and J ends were trimmed by 1 base and 3 bases, with 10 bases remaining between them. CDR1 is SQVTM and CDR2 is ANQGSEA in the germline V gene. This clonotype was sampled from a young man with COVID-19, enrolled during active disease. The sample comprised peripheral blood. The chain carries TRBV29-1 and TRBJ2-7; D perhaps matches TRBD1 (5 bases). The CDR3 spells CSVEGGYGYEQYF. The CDR3, as DNA: TGCAGCGTTGAAGGGGGCTACGGCTACGAGCAGTACTTC.